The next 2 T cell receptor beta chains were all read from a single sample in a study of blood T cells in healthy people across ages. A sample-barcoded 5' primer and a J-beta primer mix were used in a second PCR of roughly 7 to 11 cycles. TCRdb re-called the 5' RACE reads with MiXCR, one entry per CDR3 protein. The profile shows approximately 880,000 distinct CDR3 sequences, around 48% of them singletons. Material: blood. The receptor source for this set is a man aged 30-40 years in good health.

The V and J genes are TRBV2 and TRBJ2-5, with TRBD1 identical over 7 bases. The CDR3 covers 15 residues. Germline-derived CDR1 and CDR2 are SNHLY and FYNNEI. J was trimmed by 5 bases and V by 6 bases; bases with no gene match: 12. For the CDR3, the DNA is TGTGCCAGCAGGACCGGACAGGCCGTGTGGGAGACCCAGTACTTC. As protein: CASRTGQAVWETQYF.

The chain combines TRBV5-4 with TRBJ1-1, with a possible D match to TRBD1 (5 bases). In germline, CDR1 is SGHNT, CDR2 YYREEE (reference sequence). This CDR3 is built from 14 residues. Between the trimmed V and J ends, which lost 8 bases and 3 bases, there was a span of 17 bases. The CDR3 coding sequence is TGTGCCAGTGTAGAGTCAGGGATCGACACTGAAGCTTTCTTT. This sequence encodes CASVESGIDTEAFF.